The 20 T cell receptor beta chains below all came from one sample that was sequenced in a study of memory CD4+ T cells and cytomegalovirus serostatus. Single viable CD3+CD4+CD8-CD45RO+ cells were sorted as the memory CD4+ T cells. Profiled with immunoSEQ multiplex PCR; TCRdb holds only in-frame clones, not every one. Here the sample spans around 61,000 clones, 82% being singletons. Sequencing was performed on memory CD4+ T cells from blood. Receptor source: an adult in good health and CMV-seronegative.

V usage is TRBV28 and J usage is TRBJ1-6; 11 bases map to TRBD1. The CDR3 loop spans 13 amino acids. V gave up 10 bases and J gave up 10 bases; unmatched junction bases: 6. CDR1 MDHEN and CDR2 SYDVKM come from the germline V gene. Here the CDR3 reads CAIQDRGPSPLHF. The CDR3 DNA reads TGTGCCATCCAGGACAGGGGGCCGTCACCCCTCCACTTT.

The genes are TRBV7-6 and TRBJ1-5; the match to TRBD1 covers 9 bases. The CDR3 covers 13 residues. Unmatched junction bases numbered 6, after V lost 6 bases and J lost 9 bases. Germline V gene lookup returns CDR1 SGHVS and CDR2 FNYEAQ. The CDR3 DNA reads TGTGCCAGCAGTCAGGACAGGGGATCGCCCCAGCATTTT. Its protein product is CASSQDRGSPQHF.

The V gene is TRBV6-6, the J gene TRBJ2-5; 8 bases line up with TRBD2. The CDR3 spans 14 residues. The ends lost 4 bases at V and 5 bases at J; junction bases unmatched: 6. Germline CDR1 MNHNY, CDR2 SVGAGI (reference sequence). CDR3 nucleotides: TGTGCCAGCAGTTCCAGGCGGGGGGCGGAGACCCAGTACTTC. Encoded protein: CASSSRRGAETQYF.

In the case of this clone: Other DNA sequences of this sample code for an identical CDR3. V and J are TRBV19 and TRBJ2-2; D perhaps matches TRBD2 (5 bases). Germline CDR1 is LNHDA and CDR2 is SQIVND (reference sequence). V lost 5 bases and J lost 1, with 8 bases in between. The CDR3 consists of 14 residues. The CDR3 protein is CASSRGQNTGELFF. In DNA form, the CDR3 reads TGTGCCAGTAGTCGGGGTCAGAACACCGGGGAGCTGTTTTTT. Supplemented by reference TRBV19 and TRBJ2-2, the full variable domain reads DGGITQSPKYLFRKEGQNVTLSCEQNLNHDAMYWYRQDPGQGLRLIYYSQIVNDFQKGDIAEGYSVSREKKESFPLTVTSAQKNPTAFYLCASSRGQNTGELFFGEGSRLTVL.

The chain combines TRBV27 with TRBJ2-7, with D unresolved. Germline V CDR1 and CDR2: MNHEY, SMNVEV (reference sequence). V gave up 2 bases and J gave up 0 bases, with 5 bases separating them. This CDR3 is built from 13 residues. CDR3 in DNA: TGTGCCAGCAGTTTAGGGTTCTCCTACGAGCAGTACTTC. Translation: CASSLGFSYEQYF.

J is TRBJ2-3 and V is TRBV7-8; 8 bases align to TRBD1. The germline gives CDR1 SGHVS, CDR2 FQNEAQ. V was pared by 5 bases and J by 4 bases, with 5 bases of the junction left unmatched. The CDR3 consists of 14 residues. CDR3: CASSPGQAADTQYF. CDR3 in DNA: TGTGCCAGCAGCCCGGGACAGGCCGCAGATACGCAGTATTTT.

J is TRBJ1-5 and V is TRBV28, with D unresolved. Germline values: CDR1 MDHEN, CDR2 SYDVKM. V was trimmed by 6 bases and J by 2 bases, leaving 26 bases between them. The CDR3 runs to 19 residues. This chain's CDR3 is CASSEWAIAVRKRNQPQHF. CDR3 sequence (DNA): TGTGCCAGCAGCGAATGGGCAATAGCGGTCCGTAAGCGCAATCAGCCCCAGCATTTT.

This clone was detected a few times. This chain links TRBV4-3 with TRBJ1-1, with D uncertain. The V and J ends lost 0 bases and 1 base respectively, with 9 bases between them. Germline V gene sequence: CDR1 LGHNA, CDR2 YSLEER. This CDR3 has 15 amino acids. CDR3 bases: TGCGCCAGCAGCCAAGAGGGGTACCAGAACACTGAAGCTTTCTTT. Encoded protein: CASSQEGYQNTEAFF.

The chain carries TRBV14 and TRBJ2-1; no clear D. Trimming shortened V by 2 bases and J by 2 bases, and 16 bases separated the two germline ends. The germline CDR1 and CDR2 sequences are SGHDN and FVKESK. The CDR3 runs 17 residues. The CDR3 loop reads CASSQRTGPNAYNEQFF. CDR3 nucleotide sequence: TGTGCCAGCAGCCAACGCACCGGGCCAAACGCCTACAATGAGCAGTTCTTC.

V is TRBV19 and J is TRBJ1-2, with D hard to call. This CDR3 comprises 16 residues. Germline loops: CDR1 LNHDA, CDR2 SQIVND (reference sequence). Trimming took 6 bases from V and 6 from J, leaving 23 bases between them. CDR3 loop: CASRTRGGGSPDGYTF. CDR3 bases: TGTGCCAGTAGAACCCGAGGAGGAGGTAGTCCTGATGGCTACACCTTC.

This clone has only one observation. The rearrangement uses TRBV10-3 and TRBJ2-5, with TRBD2 as a possible D gene (6 bases). Looked up from germline, CDR1 is ENHRY and CDR2 is SYGVKD. This CDR3 has 12 amino acids. V was clipped by 5 bases and J by 4 bases, with 8 bases between them. The CDR3 DNA sequence: TGTGCCATCAGTACTAGCACAGAGACCCAGTACTTC. This translates into CAISTSTETQYF.

The chain has TRBV19 and TRBJ2-7, with no clear D. CDR1 and CDR2 from the germline V gene are LNHDA and SQIVND (reference sequence). The CDR3 contains 15 residues. V shed 3 bases and J shed 3 bases, with 15 bases lying between them. CDR3 amino acids: CASSMSQSPYYEQYF. CDR3 nucleotides: TGTGCCAGTAGTATGAGCCAGAGTCCCTACTACGAGCAGTACTTC.

In DNA, the CDR3 is TGTGCCAGCAGCCGCACTAGCGGGGGGGCCGCGCAGTATTTT. Translating gives CASSRTSGGAAQYF. The rearrangement uses TRBV5-4 and TRBJ2-3, with TRBD2 matching 13 bases. The germline V gene has CDR1 SGHNT and CDR2 YYREEE (reference sequence). With V trimmed by 4 bases and J by 10 bases, 6 bases remained unmatched. The CDR3 contains 14 residues.

CDR3 region: CASSPRLAAETQYF. CDR3 coding DNA: TGTGCCAGCAGCCCGCGACTAGCGGCAGAGACCCAGTACTTC. The chain uses TRBV7-2 and TRBJ2-5, with 9 positions matching TRBD2. The CDR3 length is 14 residues. After removal of 5 bases from V and 4 bases from J, the junction contained 5 bases not matched to a gene. CDR1 SGHTA and CDR2 FQGNSA come from the germline V gene. Based on the CDR3 plus reference TRBV7-2 and TRBJ2-5, the full variable domain is GAGVSQSPSNKVTEKGKDVELRCDPISGHTALYWYRQSLGQGLEFLIYFQGNSAPDKSGLPSDRFSAERTGGSVSTLTIQRTQQEDSAVYLCASSPRLAAETQYFGPGTRLLVL.

The V gene is TRBV7-8, the J gene TRBJ1-5; D is uncertain. CDR1 SGHVS and CDR2 FQNEAQ come from the germline V gene. The CDR3 loop spans 14 amino acids. V lost 5 bases, J lost 2 bases, and 10 bases lay in between. DNA for the CDR3: TGTGCCAGCAGCCAGGTGATGGGCAATCAGCCCCAGCATTTT. This codes for CASSQVMGNQPQHF.

V and J are TRBV19 and TRBJ2-6; D is ambiguous. CDR1 is LNHDA and CDR2 is SQIVND in the germline V gene (reference sequence). V lost 3 bases, J lost 0 bases, and 15 bases lay in between. The CDR3 extends over 18 amino acids. CDR3 in amino acids: CASSMWQSFGSGANVLTF. CDR3 in DNA: TGTGCCAGTAGTATGTGGCAGTCCTTCGGCTCTGGGGCCAACGTCCTGACTTTC.

This clone showed up just a few times. CDR3 DNA: TGTGCCAGCAGCTTAGGGCGACAGACCGGCTCCTACGAGCAGTACTTC. This encodes CASSLGRQTGSYEQYF. The chain combines TRBV7-2 with TRBJ2-7; D might be TRBD1 (5 bases). The germline V gene has CDR1 SGHTA and CDR2 FQGNSA. V was clipped by 1 base and J by 0 bases, with 13 bases between them. The CDR3 sequence is 16 residues long. The whole variable domain, filled in from reference TRBV7-2 and TRBJ2-7, reads GAGVSQSPSNKVTEKGKDVELRCDPISGHTALYWYRQSLGQGLEFLIYFQGNSAPDKSGLPSDRFSAERTGGSVSTLTIQRTQQEDSAVYLCASSLGRQTGSYEQYFGPGTRLTVT.

The chain is built from TRBV7-9 and TRBJ2-4; either TRBD1 or TRBD2 may supply D (6 bases each). The germline V and J ends were trimmed by 5 bases and 8 bases, with 16 bases remaining between them. Germline CDR1 and CDR2: SEHNR and FQNEAQ (reference sequence). This CDR3 region has 14 residues. In DNA form, the CDR3 reads TGTGCCAGCAGCCCCATGGGGGGCATTGACATTCAGTACTTC. The encoded protein is CASSPMGGIDIQYF.

V is TRBV6-1 and J is TRBJ1-2; 9 positions match TRBD1. Trimming removed 4 bases from V and 4 bases from J; junction bases left unmatched: 7. The CDR3 is 15 amino acids. Germline loops: CDR1 MNHNS, CDR2 SASEGT. CDR3 region: CASSVTGGSSYGYTF. CDR3 DNA sequence: TGTGCCAGCAGTGTTACAGGGGGCTCAAGCTATGGCTACACCTTC.

This clone appeared a single time. V and J are TRBV5-1 and TRBJ2-3; possible D gene TRBD1, 5 bases. The ends were cut back, 4 bases at V and 2 bases at J, with 14 bases in the middle. CDR1 is SGHRS and CDR2 is YFSETQ in the germline V gene. CDR3 length equals 15 residues. The DNA of the CDR3 is TGCGCCAGCAGCGTCACAGGATCGTTCACAGATACGCAGTATTTT. The encoded protein is CASSVTGSFTDTQYF.